This TCR beta chain was captured by sequencing in a study of regulatory T cells in long-lasting Graves disease. Study-wide results and caveats: With persistent disease, TRBV28, TRBJ1-2 and TRBJ2-5 were the favored segments. The number of shared public clonotypes was higher in persistent patients (approximately 2,500) than new patients (under 1,000).

Indicated time point: persistent/refractory GD, antithyroid drugs over 5 years with positive TRAb. PBMC RNA was the source of the TCR library. The CDR3 extends over 15 amino acids. Trimming pared 7 bases from V and 3 bases from J, leaving 18 bases between. Germline V lookup: CDR1 PRHDT, CDR2 FYEKMQ (reference sequence). The authors built TCR beta libraries using iRepertoire HTBI primers and Arm-PCR of CDR3 regions. TCRdb passed the multiplex PCR reads through MiXCR, listing each CDR3 protein once. The repertoire has under 500,000 distinct CDR3 sequences, about a fifth of them found once; the top ten carry about a fifth. With respect to this clonotype: What it binds is not known.

The clonotype originates from a female donor with Graves disease. The gene calls are TRBV13 and TRBJ1-1; maybe TRBD1 (5 bases). Specimen: peripheral blood mononuclear cells (PBMCs), collected when the disease was refractory, from a patient treated with antithyroid drugs. As DNA, the CDR3 is TGTGCCAGCACCATCCGGGGGGTACGAGACACTGAAGCTTTCTTT. This translates into CASTIRGVRDTEAFF.